This TCR beta chain is from a study of T cells in localized non-small cell lung cancer. Germline CDR1 and CDR2: ENHRY and SYGVKD. The junction had 9 bases not matched to a gene; V was cut back by 3 bases and J by 6 bases. The CDR3 length is 16 residues. Using immunoSEQ multiplex PCR, the repertoire was profiled, and TCRdb retains in-frame clones only, with some absent. This sample has fewer than 50,000 clones; 65% to 90% occur once, and the top ten carry 7% to 8.5%. The clonotype comes from a man aged 40 to 75 with stage II lung adenocarcinoma. The chain is built from TRBV10-3 and TRBJ2-2, with 8 bases identical to TRBD1. The sample in question was PBMCs, obtained before any cancer treatment. CDR3 loop: CAISEADRVDPGELFF. The DNA for the CDR3 is TGTGCCATCAGTGAAGCGGACAGGGTAGACCCCGGGGAGCTGTTTTTT.